The rows below give T cell receptor beta chains drawn from one sample of a study of blood T cell repertoires in COVID-19. Only in-frame clones appear in the TCRdb table, and some are missing; sequencing was by immunoSEQ multiplex PCR. The data show 300,000 to 400,000 clones, roughly 85% seen once. The sample consisted of peripheral blood. The receptors come from a human donor in a cohort sampled during active COVID-19. Each CDR3 is given with its conserved first and last residue. A D gene is named only where the DNA matches it firmly. Rows may omit the clone size; those that give it use once, few, many or a size class.

>.|.|TRBJ2-5|TRBV11-3
TGTGCCAGCAGCATGGGGGGACCAAGGAAAGAGACCCAGTACTTC
CASSMGGPRKETQYF
>.|.|TRBJ2-7|TRBV25-1
TGTGCCAGCAGTGACAGGGCCTACGAGCAGTACTTC
CASSDRAYEQYF
>TRBD1|.|TRBJ1-1|TRBV7-8
TGTGCCAGCAGCTTAGGGGGGACAGGGGAAGCTTTCTTT
CASSLGGTGEAFF
>TRBD2|.|TRBJ2-2|TRBV4-2
TGTGCCAGCAGCCATAGCGGGGGAACCGGGGAGCTGTTTTTT
CASSHSGGTGELFF
>.|.|TRBJ2-2|TRBV30
TGTGCCTGCCGGTGGAGGGGGGGCCGGTACACCGGGGAGCTGTTTTTT
CACRWRGGRYTGELFF
>.|once|TRBJ2-7|TRBV5-8
TGTGCCAGCAGCTTGCAACAGGGACCCTACGAGCAGTACTTC
CASSLQQGPYEQYF
>.|.|TRBJ2-1|TRBV3-1/TRBV3-2
TGTGCCAGCAGCCCGATAAGCCGTAGCTCCTACAATGAGCAGTTCTTC
CASSPISRSSYNEQFF
>.|once|TRBJ1-1|TRBV10-1
TGCGCCAGCAGTGAGTCCTGGGGGGACGAAGCTTTCTTT
CASSESWGDEAFF
>TRBD1|.|TRBJ1-1|TRBV7-9
TGTGCCAGCAGCTTCGTGACAGGGAGTTCTGAAGCTTTCTTT
CASSFVTGSSEAFF
>.|.|TRBJ2-5|TRBV10-1
TGCGCCAGCAGTGATCTAGGATTGGAGACCCAGTACTTC
CASSDLGLETQYF
>.|.|TRBJ2-6|TRBV21-1
TGTGCCAGCCTCCGGGACAGGGCTGGGGCCAACGTCCTGACTTTC
CASLRDRAGANVLTF
>.|.|TRBJ1-2|TRBV6-1
TGTGCCAGCAGTGAAACTGCGGAGGGGTATGGCTACACCTTC
CASSETAEGYGYTF
>.|few|TRBJ2-3|TRBV4-2
TGTGCCAGCAGCCAAGTTAGGCGGGACGGGGGAGATACGCAGTATTTT
CASSQVRRDGGDTQYF
>TRBD1|.|TRBJ1-2|TRBV3-1/TRBV3-2
TGTGCCAGCAGTCCCTCCGGGACAGGCTCGATCTATGGCTACACCTTC
CASSPSGTGSIYGYTF
>TRBD1|once|TRBJ1-6|TRBV30
TGTGCCTGGAGTGTCGCAAGGACAGGATATAATTCACCCCTCCACTTT
CAWSVARTGYNSPLHF
>TRBD1|.|TRBJ1-4|TRBV15
TGTGCCACCAGCAGCCGGGACAGCAATAATGAAAAACTGTTTTTT
CATSSRDSNNEKLFF
>TRBD1|.|TRBJ1-5|TRBV30
TGTGCCTGGGATAGACAGGGGAGTCAGCCCCAGCATTTT
CAWDRQGSQPQHF
>.|.|TRBJ1-4|TRBV24-1
TGTGCCACCAGTGATTCGGCCAGGGATTCGGAAAAACTGTTTTTT
CATSDSARDSEKLFF
>.|.|TRBJ1-6|TRBV4-1
TGCGCCAGCAGCCAAGTCCCCGTGGAGAAGGGGAGGTCCTATAATTCACCCCTCCACTTT
CASSQVPVEKGRSYNSPLHF
>.|.|TRBJ1-1|TRBV3-1/TRBV3-2
TGTGCCAGCAGCCCCTTCGGGAGGAACACTGAAGCTTTCTTT
CASSPFGRNTEAFF
>TRBD1|.|TRBJ2-1|TRBV19
TGTGCCAGTAGGGCTAGGGGACAGGGTGCCATCCACTCCTACAATGAGCAGTTCTTC
CASRARGQGAIHSYNEQFF
>.|.|TRBJ2-1|TRBV24-1
TGTGCCACCAGTGAAGGGCAGGGTCCGTTCAATGAGCAGTTCTTC
CATSEGQGPFNEQFF
>.|.|TRBJ1-2|TRBV2
TGTGCCAGCAGTGAAGGGGTCGGGGGTTTCTATGGCTACACCTTC
CASSEGVGGFYGYTF
>TRBD1|.|TRBJ1-5|TRBV20-1
TGCAGTGCTAGTAGTAGGGGGCAGGGGGGAGGGCCCCAGCATTTT
CSASSRGQGGGPQHF
>.|.|TRBJ2-7|TRBV7-9
TGTGCCAGCAGCTTAGTTGGAGGAAGTAAGAGCTCCTACGAGCAGTACTTC
CASSLVGGSKSSYEQYF
>.|.|TRBJ2-5|TRBV30
TGTGCCTGGAGGCCGGGACAAGAGACCCAGTACTTC
CAWRPGQETQYF
>TRBD2|.|TRBJ2-7|TRBV7-6
TGTGCCAGCAGCTCGACCGGGACTAGCGTAAGCGAGCAGTACTTC
CASSSTGTSVSEQYF
>TRBD1|.|TRBJ2-2|TRBV27
TGTGCCAGCAGTTTGGACAGGTGGAACACCGGGGAGCTGTTTTTT
CASSLDRWNTGELFF
>.|.|TRBJ1-1|TRBV30
TGTGCCTGGAGGCGCTTGGGGAGCGAAGCTTTCTTT
CAWRRLGSEAFF
>TRBD1|.|TRBJ2-7|TRBV7-2
TGTGCCAGCAGCGTTAGGGGGCAGGCTGTCACGTACGAGCAGTACTTC
CASSVRGQAVTYEQYF
>.|.|TRBJ2-6|TRBV7-3
TGTGCCAGCAGCTTGTACTCTGGGGCCAACGTCCTGACTTTC
CASSLYSGANVLTF
>TRBD1|.|TRBJ2-1|TRBV5-1
TGCGCCAGCAGCCTGGGACAGGGAAGTGAGCAGTTCTTC
CASSLGQGSEQFF
>.|.|TRBJ2-1|TRBV6-5
TGTGCCAGCAGGAGACAAAACAATGAGCAGTTCTTC
CASRRQNNEQFF
>TRBD1|.|TRBJ1-4|TRBV4-1
TGCGCCAGCAGCCAGATGGGACAGCTGCCTCCCCGTAATGAAAAACTGTTTTTT
CASSQMGQLPPRNEKLFF
>TRBD1|once|TRBJ2-7|TRBV29-1
TGCAGCGCTTCATTGGACAGGGCTGACTACGAGCAGTACTTC
CSASLDRADYEQYF
>.|.|TRBJ1-4|TRBV6-5
TGTGCCAGCAGTTACAGGTGGGGGCTGGATGAAAAACTGTTTTTT
CASSYRWGLDEKLFF
>.|once|TRBJ1-5|TRBV7-2
TGTGCCAGCAGCTTAGGTCAACAGAGCAATCAGCCCCAGCATTTT
CASSLGQQSNQPQHF
>TRBD1|.|TRBJ2-1|TRBV19
TGTGCCAGTGCTCAGGGGGCCAGCTCCTACAATGAGCAGTTCTTC
CASAQGASSYNEQFF
>.|few|TRBJ1-4|TRBV9
TGTGCCAGCAGCGTATCAGGGGTTGGTGAAAAACTGTTTTTT
CASSVSGVGEKLFF
>TRBD2|.|TRBJ2-7|TRBV11-2
TGTGCCAGCAGCCCCCTAGCGGGGTTAGCCTACGAGCAGTACTTC
CASSPLAGLAYEQYF
>TRBD1|.|TRBJ1-2|TRBV4-1
TGCGCCAGCAGCCAGACAGGGGGCGGGAACTATGGCTACACCTTC
CASSQTGGGNYGYTF
>.|few|TRBJ2-1|TRBV6-4
TGTGCCAGCAGTGCCGGGGGAGAGACTGAGCAGTTCTTC
CASSAGGETEQFF
>TRBD1|.|TRBJ1-5|TRBV5-6
TGTGCCAGCAGCGCATACAGGGGGCGTATTCAGCCCCAGCATTTT
CASSAYRGRIQPQHF
>TRBD1|.|TRBJ2-7|TRBV5-1
TGCGCCAGCAGCCGCATTCGGACAGGAGCCTACGAGCAGTACTTC
CASSRIRTGAYEQYF
>TRBD1|.|TRBJ1-2|TRBV24-1
TGTGCCACCAGTGGGACGGGACAGGGCTATGGCTACACCTTC
CATSGTGQGYGYTF